This T cell receptor (beta chain) derives from a study of T cells after yellow fever vaccination. On this clonotype itself: Its antigen remains unidentified.

Universal primer sites and UMIs were introduced during 5'RACE template-switching synthesis of TCR cDNA. TCRdb fed the 5' RACE reads into MiXCR, producing one record per CDR3 protein. This table has hundreds of thousands of distinct CDR3 sequences, about 19% appearing once. From germline, CDR1 is SEHNR and CDR2 FQNEAQ (reference sequence). Unmatched junction bases numbered 5, after V lost 6 bases and J lost 2 bases. This CDR3 spans 15 amino acids. Findings of the study overall: Contaminants from the bulk population, in the form of abundant clonotypes, could be found in FACS-sorted repertoires. A limited proportion of clonotypes was detected within both the CD4 and CD8 compartments. Most primary-vaccination clones reappeared after the booster (approximately 97% CD4, roughly 88% CD8).

The sequence was collected from a man aged 18-30 years who received the YFV17D yellow fever vaccine. This chain joins TRBV7-9 and TRBJ2-5, with TRBD1 identical over 11 bases. The specimen was PBMCs, collected before the yellow fever booster vaccination. DNA of the CDR3: TGTGCCAGCAGTTTTGGACAGGGGGCTCAAGAGACCCAGTACTTC. Encoded protein: CASSFGQGAQETQYF.